Listed below are T cell receptor beta chains from one sample, sequenced in a study of shared clonotypes between healthy human individuals. The assay was immunoSEQ multiplex PCR, and TCRdb's table has in-frame clones only and misses some. The profile shows roughly 660,000 clones, 90% of them singletons. Sequencing used memory CD8+ T cells from PBMCs. The receptors stem from a man younger than 35 in good health. Some clones in this sample may be carry-over from other donors' samples. Both conserved end residues are part of each CDR3. A D gene is named only where the DNA matches it firmly. For some rows the clone size is stated as once, few or many, or as a class when expanded; others skip it.

d_call	j_call	v_call	clone_size	cdr3_aa	cdr3_nt
.	TRBJ2-1	TRBV9	.	CASSPAGTTSYNEQFF	TGTGCCAGCAGCCCAGCAGGGACGACCTCCTACAATGAGCAGTTCTTC
.	TRBJ2-7	TRBV11-2	.	CASSSRGGPSPYEQYF	TGTGCCAGCAGCTCGAGGGGCGGCCCATCACCCTACGAGCAGTACTTC
.	TRBJ1-3	TRBV27	once	CASSWAVPWHSGNTIYF	TGTGCCAGCAGTTGGGCCGTTCCCTGGCACTCTGGAAACACCATATATTTT
.	TRBJ2-6	TRBV11-1	.	CASSSIQVSGANVLTF	TGTGCCAGCAGCTCGATACAGGTTTCTGGGGCCAACGTCCTGACTTTC
.	TRBJ1-5	TRBV29-1	.	CSVVSAPGAPGQPQHF	TGCAGCGTCGTTTCCGCCCCGGGGGCCCCAGGGCAGCCCCAGCATTTT
.	TRBJ1-4	TRBV7-9	.	CASSAVRGALFF	TGTGCCAGCAGCGCCGTCAGAGGGGCACTGTTTTTT
.	TRBJ1-2	TRBV28	.	CASSDRGAGLASYGYTF	TGTGCCAGCAGTGATAGGGGGGCAGGGCTGGCCTCCTATGGCTACACCTTC
TRBD1	TRBJ1-2	TRBV7-8	.	CASSLAHRGRGYGYTF	TGTGCCAGCAGCTTAGCGCACAGGGGGCGGGGCTATGGCTACACCTTC
.	TRBJ2-2	TRBV4-1	.	CASRAGTGELFF	TGCGCCAGCAGGGCAGGGACCGGGGAGCTGTTTTTT
TRBD1	TRBJ2-6	TRBV19	.	CASSIRTGGYEGANVLTF	TGTGCCAGTAGTATTCGGACAGGGGGATATGAAGGGGCCAACGTCCTGACTTTC
.	TRBJ2-6	TRBV9	.	CASSVGAGPPTF	TGTGCCAGCAGCGTAGGGGCAGGGCCGCCGACTTTC
.	TRBJ2-3	TRBV7-6	.	CASSSTPGHIVSDTQYF	TGTGCCAGCAGCTCAACGCCGGGACATATCGTTTCGGATACGCAGTATTTT